Shown below are 5 T cell receptor beta chains from a single sample sequenced in a study of molecular identifiers for immune sequencing clone quantification. MiXCR was run by TCRdb on the PCR reads, yielding one entry per CDR3 protein. Here the sample spans around 460,000 distinct CDR3 sequences, around 23% being singletons. Input material: naive CD8+ T cells from blood, with Jurkat cell RNA spiked in. Subset of the sample: FACS-sorted CD8+CD4-CCR7+CD45RA+ naive T cells. The receptors come from a human donor in good health. Some libraries in this study had Jurkat cell RNA spiked in.

This clonotype was seen more than once but under ten times. The V and J genes are TRBV5-6 and TRBJ2-4; D is uncertain. The CDR3 runs 16 residues. Trimming removed 0 bases from V and 1 base from J, with 11 bases in between. Germline-derived CDR1 and CDR2 are SGHDT and YYEEEE. CDR3 region: CASSLADLGAKNIQYF. CDR3 nucleotide sequence: TGTGCCAGCAGCTTGGCAGACTTAGGGGCCAAAAACATTCAGTACTTC.

With respect to this clonotype: A single base separates this from a much larger clone, so it may be a read error. The chain combines TRBV7-9 with TRBJ2-3; 8 positions agree with TRBD2. Germline V gene sequence: CDR1 SEHNR, CDR2 FQNEAQ (reference sequence). The CDR3 loop spans 15 amino acids. The CDR3 spells CVSSLRAGVADTQYF. In DNA form, the CDR3 reads TGTGTCAGCAGCTTGCGAGCGGGAGTAGCAGATACGCAGTATTTT.

The rearrangement links TRBV20-1 to TRBJ2-7; 15 bases match TRBD2. This CDR3 region has 17 residues. Germline assignment: CDR1 DFQATT and CDR2 SNEGSKA (reference sequence). V was clipped by 5 bases and J by 1 base; unmatched bases: 9. CDR3 loop: CSASGTSGRIISYEQYF. The CDR3 DNA follows: TGCAGTGCTTCCGGGACTAGCGGGAGGATCATTTCCTACGAGCAGTACTTC.

Here the CDR3 reads CASSLSSGANVLTF. The CDR3 region has the DNA TGTGCCAGCAGCTTGAGCTCTGGGGCCAACGTCCTGACTTTC. The chain joins TRBV7-9 to TRBJ2-6; D gene ambiguous. The CDR3 loop spans 14 amino acids. Germline V gene sequence: CDR1 SEHNR, CDR2 FQNEAQ (reference sequence). Trimming took 3 bases from V and 0 from J, leaving 3 bases between them.

This clonotype has a single count. A much larger clone lies one base from this, so it may be a read error. CDR3 loop: CSVVQGTRNIQYF. The CDR3 DNA reads TGCAGCGTTGTACAGGGGACCAGAAACATTCAGTACTTC. This sequence joins TRBV29-1 and TRBJ2-4; 7 positions match TRBD1. Per germline, CDR1 SQVTM and CDR2 ANQGSEA. CDR3 length: 13 residues. Trimming cost V 4 bases and J 6 bases; bases outside gene matches: 6. The full variable domain, rest sourced from reference TRBV29-1 and TRBJ2-4, is SAVISQKPSRDICQRGTSLTIQCQVDSQVTMMFWYRQQPGQSLTLIATANQGSEATYESGFVIDKFPISRPNLTFSTLTVSNMSPEDSSIYLCSVVQGTRNIQYFGAGTRLSVL.